This T cell receptor (beta chain) was recorded in a study of T cell responses to AZD1222 COVID-19 vaccine. Across the whole study: Recipients boosted at about 4 weeks or about 12 weeks are pooled. The study, taken as a whole, reports: After two AZD1222 doses, spike-specific TCR breadth and depth rose versus day 0. Seropositive AZD1222 recipients at baseline numbered only five or six. White British people made up most donors, females outnumbered males, and clonal diversity was possibly underestimated.

The CDR3 has 17 amino acids. Trimming left V 0 bases short and J 2 bases short, with 14 bases between. Germline loops: CDR1 SGDLS, CDR2 YYNGEE. Some clones are missing from TCRdb's copy, which holds only in-frame ones; the method was immunoSEQ multiplex PCR. The data contain 150,000 to 200,000 clones, about 90% of them singletons. As regards this clone: The antigen remains undetermined.

The chain has TRBV9 and TRBJ2-2; TRBD2 might be the D (5 bases). The material sequenced was peripheral blood, taken on day 0 of AZD1222 vaccination. The origin of this receptor is an adult in good health. The CDR3 bases are TGTGCCAGCAGCGTAGCGGGGAATTACGATAACACCGGGGAGCTGTTTTTT. It translates to CASSVAGNYDNTGELFF.